These T cell receptor beta chains were read from a single sample in a study of shared clonotypes between healthy human individuals. Measured with immunoSEQ multiplex PCR; TCRdb has only the in-frame clones, and not every one. The data contain over a million clones, around 74% of them singletons. Input material: memory CD4+ T cells sorted from blood. These receptors were obtained from a man aged 18 to 29 in good health. The CDR3 runs from the conserved cysteine through the conserved F or W. D genes are given only for firm matches. Clone size, where shown, is once, few, many, or a class for clones that have expanded.

J gene	D gene	V gene	clone size	CDR3 DNA	CDR3 protein
TRBJ2-5	NA	TRBV5-4	NA	TGTGCCAGCAGCTGGAACAAACGGATCGGAGAGACCCAGTACTTC	CASSWNKRIGETQYF
TRBJ2-7	TRBD2	TRBV14	few	TGTGCCAGCAGCCAAGAGGCCCTAGCGGGATTAAGTAGCGACTTC	CASSQEALAGLSSDF
TRBJ1-2	TRBD1	TRBV2	NA	TGTGCCAGCAGTGGGACAGGGGTTAACTATGGCTACACCTTC	CASSGTGVNYGYTF
TRBJ2-6	NA	TRBV18	NA	TGTGCCAGCTCACCAAAAAGGCTTGGGGATGGGGCCAACGTCCTGACTTTC	CASSPKRLGDGANVLTF
TRBJ1-1	NA	TRBV5-4	few	TGTGCCAGCCGATTCGGGGCTTTGAACACTGAAGCTTTCTTT	CASRFGALNTEAFF
TRBJ1-1	NA	TRBV30	NA	TGTGCCTGGAGTGTCGTTACATCTGAAGCTTTCTTT	CAWSVVTSEAFF
TRBJ2-3	NA	TRBV4-3	few	TGCGCCAGCAGCCAAGACGGGAGAAGGGTCACAGATACGCAGTATTTT	CASSQDGRRVTDTQYF
TRBJ2-2	NA	TRBV30	few	TGTGCCTGGAGTGTACGAGGTCCAAGTGGGACCGGGGAGCTGTTTTTT	CAWSVRGPSGTGELFF
TRBJ2-7	TRBD2	TRBV6-1	few	TGTGCCAGCCGGGGGGGAACTAGCGGGGACCACGAGCAGTACTTC	CASRGGTSGDHEQYF
TRBJ2-1	NA	TRBV2	NA	TGTGCCAGCAGTGACGGGGGACCGAGGAATGAGCAGTTCTTC	CASSDGGPRNEQFF
TRBJ2-1	NA	TRBV7-2	NA	TGTGCCAGCAGCTCCCGACAGGTATACAATGAGCAGTTCTTC	CASSSRQVYNEQFF
TRBJ2-5	TRBD2	TRBV30	NA	TGTGCCATATCTCTAGCGGGAGTTGGAGAGACCCAGTACTTC	CAISLAGVGETQYF
TRBJ2-1	TRBD2	TRBV11-2	NA	TGTGCCAGCAGCGACAGACTAGCGGGATTACATAGCTCCTACAATGAGCAGTTCTTC	CASSDRLAGLHSSYNEQFF
TRBJ2-7	TRBD2	TRBV6-5	many	TGTGCCAGCAAGGCCCAGGGAGGGTTTGGGGAGCAGTACTTC	CASKAQGGFGEQYF
TRBJ2-3	NA	TRBV2	NA	TGTGCCAGCAGTGAGCGGTCCTGGGGCACAGATACGCAGTATTTT	CASSERSWGTDTQYF
TRBJ2-1	NA	TRBV30	NA	TGTGCCTGGAGTGAAGCGAATGAGCAGTTCTTC	CAWSEANEQFF
TRBJ2-3	TRBD1	TRBV19	NA	TGTGCCAGTAGTCGGGACAGAAGCACAGATACGCAGTATTTT	CASSRDRSTDTQYF
TRBJ2-1	NA	TRBV6-1	once	TGTGCCAGCAGTGAACGGTGGAGCTCCTACAATGAGCAGTTCTTC	CASSERWSSYNEQFF
TRBJ2-2	NA	TRBV19	NA	TGTGCCAGTAGTATGTCTAGCATTACCACCGGGGAGCTGTTTTTT	CASSMSSITTGELFF
TRBJ2-2	NA	TRBV5-1	NA	TGCGCCAGCAGCTTGGAAGTTCTGGGGAACACCGGGGAGCTGTTTTTT	CASSLEVLGNTGELFF
TRBJ2-2	NA	TRBV19	once	TGTGCCAGTAGCCTAGCAGTGGTAACCACCGGGGAGCTGTTTTTT	CASSLAVVTTGELFF
TRBJ1-2	NA	TRBV7-2	NA	TGTGCCAGCAGCTCTGGACAGTGGTGGAATGGCTACACCTTC	CASSSGQWWNGYTF
TRBJ2-7	NA	TRBV12-5	NA	TGTGCTAGTAGAACAGGGGGGGACTACGAGCAGTACTTC	CASRTGGDYEQYF
TRBJ2-3	TRBD1	TRBV4-1	few	TGCGCCAGCAGCTCCGGGACAGGGTATTCAGATACGCAGTATTTT	CASSSGTGYSDTQYF
TRBJ2-7	TRBD2	TRBV27	NA	TGTGCCAGCAGTTTAGCGGGGGACCGCTCCTACGAGCAGTACTTC	CASSLAGDRSYEQYF
TRBJ2-5	NA	TRBV5-5	NA	TGTGCCAGCAGCTTGGCGGGGGTCCAAGAGACCCAGTACTTC	CASSLAGVQETQYF
TRBJ2-3	NA	TRBV11-2	NA	TGTGCCAGCAGCTTAGGGCAGGGGTATACGCAGTATTTT	CASSLGQGYTQYF
TRBJ1-5	TRBD1	TRBV19	NA	TGTGCCAGTACCCCCTTCGGACAGGGCAATCAGCCCCAGCATTTT	CASTPFGQGNQPQHF
TRBJ2-2	NA	TRBV5-8	NA	TGTGCCAGCAGCTTACCGATGTATGGGAACACCGGGGAGCTGTTTTTT	CASSLPMYGNTGELFF
TRBJ2-7	NA	TRBV28	NA	TGTGCCAGCAGTAAAAACCGGGGTTACGAGCAGTACTTC	CASSKNRGYEQYF